The 15 T cell receptor beta chains below all came from one sample that was sequenced in a study of shared clonotypes between healthy human individuals. Terminally differentiated effector memory CD45RA+ cells were excluded by CCR7 positive selection of CD45RO-negative cells. The data were produced by immunoSEQ multiplex PCR, yet TCRdb's version contains in-frame clones alone and is incomplete. The sample holds roughly 2 million clones, around 96% seen once. Sequencing input: naive CD8+ T cells sorted from blood. The receptors come from a man aged 18 to 30 in good health.

The gene calls are TRBV5-1 and TRBJ2-7; 8 nucleotides match TRBD1. Trimming at V came to 2 bases and at J to 6 bases, leaving 7 bases not matched to a gene. Germline CDR1 and CDR2: SGHRS and YFSETQ. The CDR3 length is 14 residues. The CDR3 nucleotides read TGCGCCAGCAGCTTTGTCAGGGGGCAGGCCGAGCAGTACTTC. Its protein product is CASSFVRGQAEQYF.

Only one count was recorded for this clone. This chain links TRBV13 with TRBJ1-1, with TRBD1 as a possible D gene (5 bases). Germline V gene lookup returns CDR1 PRHDT and CDR2 FYEKMQ (reference sequence). The CDR3 is made up of 14 amino acids. Trimming took off 3 bases at V and 5 bases at J, with 13 bases between the two ends. CDR3: CASSLTDLETEAFF. CDR3 sequence (DNA): TGTGCCAGCAGCTTGACAGACCTTGAGACTGAAGCTTTCTTT.

A remark on this clone: The same CDR3 is also encoded by other DNA sequences in this sample. CDR3 DNA sequence: TGTGCCAGCAGCCCAGCCAGGGAGGAGACCCAGTACTTC. Translating gives CASSPAREETQYF. The J gene is TRBJ2-5, the V gene TRBV7-9; D possibly uses TRBD1 or TRBD2 (5 bases each). V was shortened by 5 bases and J by 5 bases, with 12 bases between the two germline ends. Germline CDR1 reads SEHNR; CDR2 reads FQNEAQ (reference sequence). This CDR3 is built from 13 residues.

V is TRBV7-2 and J is TRBJ1-5; the D gene is possibly TRBD1 (6 bases). The CDR3 is 15 residues long. Germline CDR1 and CDR2: SGHTA and FQGNSA. V lost 4 bases and J 6 bases, leaving 16 bases between the germline ends. The DNA for the CDR3 is TGTGCCAGCAGCTCCTTAAACAGGGAGGGTCAGCCCCAGCATTTT. Translating gives CASSSLNREGQPQHF. Using reference TRBV7-2 and TRBJ1-5 for the parts outside the CDR3, the full variable domain is GAGVSQSPSNKVTEKGKDVELRCDPISGHTALYWYRQSLGQGLEFLIYFQGNSAPDKSGLPSDRFSAERTGGSVSTLTIQRTQQEDSAVYLCASSSLNREGQPQHFGDGTRLSIL.

The V gene is TRBV6-1, the J gene TRBJ1-6, with a possible D match to TRBD1 (6 bases). Germline CDR1 is MNHNS and CDR2 is SASEGT. There are 16 residues in the CDR3. The V gene lost 1 base and the J gene lost 2 bases, with 9 bases spanning the gap. The CDR3: CASSEDRVPYNSPLHF. DNA of the CDR3: TGTGCCAGCAGTGAAGACAGGGTACCCTATAATTCACCCCTCCACTTT.

This chain joins TRBV5-6 and TRBJ2-2; 7 bases line up with TRBD2. The germline V gene has CDR1 SGHDT and CDR2 YYEEEE. There are 17 residues in the CDR3. The trim removed 3 bases at V and 3 bases at J, leaving 11 bases unmatched. CDR3 loop: CASSSGVREGDTGELFF. The DNA for the CDR3 is TGTGCCAGCAGCTCCGGGGTCAGGGAGGGTGACACCGGGGAGCTGTTTTTT.

This clone has just one count. The V call is TRBV5-1, the J call TRBJ2-3; D is unresolved. The CDR3 is 16 amino acids. V lost 0 bases and J lost 2, with 13 bases in between. Germline-derived CDR1 and CDR2 are SGHRS and YFSETQ. CDR3 bases: TGCGCCAGCAGCTTGGGGGAAAACCGACCCACAGATACGCAGTATTTT. Its protein is CASSLGENRPTDTQYF.

The rearrangement links TRBV19 to TRBJ1-2; D not certain. The germline V gene has CDR1 LNHDA and CDR2 SQIVND (reference sequence). The CDR3 extends over 15 amino acids. V lost 5 bases and J lost 0, with 13 bases in between. The CDR3 DNA reads as TGTGCCAGTAGTGGGCTCGTGGACCCTAACTATGGCTACACCTTC. This encodes CASSGLVDPNYGYTF.

V and J are TRBV4-1 and TRBJ1-1; the D gene is possibly TRBD1 (5 bases). Deletions cut 2 bases from V and 5 bases from J, with 18 bases between. The CDR3 contains 16 residues. The germline V gene encodes CDR1 MGHRA and CDR2 YSYEKL. CDR3 bases: TGCGCCAGCAGCCAAACCGCCGCAGGGTTTGGAACTGAAGCTTTCTTT. Translating gives CASSQTAAGFGTEAFF.

This clone is a singleton in its sample. V and J are TRBV5-4 and TRBJ2-2; D is uncertain. Deletions cut 4 bases from V and 5 bases from J, with 9 bases between. Germline values: CDR1 SGHNT, CDR2 YYREEE (reference sequence). The CDR3 loop spans 13 amino acids. Here the CDR3 reads CASSPIGTGELFF. CDR3 in DNA: TGTGCCAGCAGCCCTATCGGGACCGGGGAGCTGTTTTTT.

This clone is a singleton in its sample. J is TRBJ2-7 and V is TRBV28; 7 bases align to TRBD1. J was trimmed by 4 bases and V by 2 bases; bases with no gene match: 14. The V gene's germline CDR1 is MDHEN and CDR2 SYDVKM. There are 17 residues in the CDR3. DNA of the CDR3: TGTGCCAGCAGTTTAATCCGTACAGGGGCTACTGGTTACGAGCAGTACTTC. It is translated as CASSLIRTGATGYEQYF.

The gene calls are TRBV2 and TRBJ2-2; D is undetermined. The V end lost 6 bases, the J end lost 4 bases, and 15 bases lay between the germline ends. The CDR3 consists of 15 residues. Germline CDR1 reads SNHLY; CDR2 reads FYNNEI. In DNA form, the CDR3 reads TGTGCCAGCAGCCTGGGCTCCTACGCCACCGGGGAGCTGTTTTTT. It specifies CASSLGSYATGELFF.

This sequence joins TRBV9 and TRBJ1-2; tentatively, D is TRBD1 (5 bases). This CDR3 spans 18 amino acids. Trimming left V 2 bases short and J 3 bases short, with 23 bases between. In germline, CDR1 is SGDLS, CDR2 YYNGEE. In DNA, the CDR3 is TGTGCCAGCAGCGTTACCACCGTAGAGGAACAGGCTCACTATGGCTACACCTTC. The encoded protein is CASSVTTVEEQAHYGYTF.

The genes are TRBV7-9 and TRBJ2-4, with D perhaps TRBD1 (6 bases). This CDR3 region has 13 residues. The germline V and J ends were trimmed by 2 bases and 8 bases, with 10 bases remaining between them. CDR1 and CDR2 (germline): SEHNR, FQNEAQ (reference sequence). As DNA, the CDR3 is TGTGCCAGCAGCTTAACAGGGCTGGACATTCAGTACTTC. Protein sequence: CASSLTGLDIQYF.

This sequence joins TRBV13 and TRBJ2-1; 7 nucleotides match TRBD2. J was trimmed by 7 bases and V by 5 bases; bases with no gene match: 11. The CDR3 extends over 15 amino acids. Germline values: CDR1 PRHDT, CDR2 FYEKMQ (reference sequence). The DNA for the CDR3 is TGTGCCAGCAGCGCCCCCGGGACTACCGGGAATGAGCAGTTCTTC. Translating it yields CASSAPGTTGNEQFF.